One sample yielded the 28 T cell receptor beta chains listed below, sequenced in a study of shared clonotypes between healthy human individuals. Method: immunoSEQ multiplex PCR; TCRdb's copy keeps in-frame clones and lacks some. This table holds fewer than 500,000 clones, roughly 79% found once. The sequenced sample was PBMCs. These receptors were taken from a woman aged 40 to 49 in good health. Some clones in this sample may be carry-over from other donors' samples.

The rearrangement joins TRBV6-5 to TRBJ2-2; D remains unclear. In germline, CDR1 is MNHEY, CDR2 SVGAGI. V lost 2 bases to trimming and J lost 2 bases, with 9 bases between them. This CDR3 has 15 residues. The CDR3 DNA reads TGTGCCAGCAGTTACAGTACCCGCAACACCGGGGAGCTGTTTTTT. It encodes CASSYSTRNTGELFF.

The V gene is TRBV19, the J gene TRBJ2-7, with 13 positions matching TRBD2. V gave up 4 bases and J gave up 3 bases; unmatched junction bases: 3. CDR1 and CDR2 (germline): LNHDA, SQIVND (reference sequence). The CDR3 is 15 residues long. CDR3 sequence: CASSRLAGGGYEQYF. The CDR3 DNA is TGTGCCAGTAGTAGACTAGCGGGAGGTGGCTACGAGCAGTACTTC.

This clone was counted ten times or more. This sequence joins TRBV27 and TRBJ2-3; weak D call: TRBD1 (6 bases). V lost 0 bases, J lost 2 bases, and 12 bases lay in between. Germline lookup yields CDR1 MNHEY and CDR2 SMNVEV (reference sequence). The CDR3 length is 16 residues. DNA for the CDR3: TGTGCCAGCAGTTTATCGATGGACAGTCCCACAGATACGCAGTATTTT. This codes for CASSLSMDSPTDTQYF.

This CDR3 reads CASSLGTSGIRWELFF. The CDR3 DNA is TGTGCCAGCAGCTTGGGGACTAGCGGGATCCGATGGGAGCTGTTTTTT. J is TRBJ2-2 and V is TRBV7-2, with 13 bases identical to TRBD2. This CDR3 region has 16 residues. V shed 3 bases, J shed 9 bases, and the junction held 7 bases outside the gene matches. Germline V gene data show CDR1 as SGHTA and CDR2 as FQGNSA.

The rearrangement links TRBV7-8 to TRBJ1-1; the D is unclear. There are 13 residues in the CDR3. Germline V gene sequence: CDR1 SGHVS, CDR2 FQNEAQ. V shed 5 bases and J shed 5 bases, with 12 bases lying between them. The CDR3, as DNA: TGTGCCAGCAGCCAGGCACGGAGGACTGAAGCTTTCTTT. It encodes CASSQARRTEAFF.

The chain recombines TRBV4-2 with TRBJ2-7; D is unresolved. V lost 1 base and J 5 bases, leaving 21 bases between the germline ends. The CDR3 length is 17 residues. Germline CDR1 LGHNA, CDR2 YNFKEQ. The CDR3: CASSQGYADILLDEQYF. CDR3 coding DNA: TGTGCCAGCAGCCAAGGGTATGCGGATATACTCCTAGACGAGCAGTACTTC.

To note about this clone: This clone may be a read error of a much larger clone one base away. V usage is TRBV11-3 and J usage is TRBJ2-7; no clear D gene. The V gene's germline CDR1 is SGHNT and CDR2 YENEEA. The germline V and J ends were trimmed by 6 bases and 0 bases, with 15 bases remaining between them. The CDR3 length is 15 residues. The CDR3 is CASSEAEETSYEQYF. The DNA for the CDR3 is TGTGCCAGCAGTGAAGCCGAGGAGACCTCCTACGAGCAGTACTTC.

This chain connects TRBV7-9 to TRBJ2-1; 15 bases line up with TRBD2. V was pared by 6 bases and J by 7 bases, with 4 bases of the junction left unmatched. CDR1 is SEHNR, CDR2 FQNEAQ, per germline (reference sequence). This CDR3 has 15 amino acids. The CDR3, as DNA: TGTGCCAGCAGATCCGGACTAGCGGGAGGGAATGAGCAGTTCTTC. Translating it yields CASRSGLAGGNEQFF.

This clone was observed at least ten times. The V and J genes are TRBV30 and TRBJ1-2; no reliable D call. V lost 3 bases to trimming and J lost 3 bases, with 23 bases between them. This CDR3 comprises 17 residues. Germline V CDR1 and CDR2: GTSNPN, SVGIG (reference sequence). The CDR3 DNA sequence: TGTGCCTGGAGGGCCGGGCTTGTGGGGAGGGAGGACTATGGCTACACCTTC. Its translation: CAWRAGLVGREDYGYTF.

The chain recombines TRBV28 with TRBJ1-2, with D unresolved. The V end was cut by 8 bases, the J end by 4 bases, with 8 bases between. CDR3 length equals 11 residues. The germline CDR1 and CDR2 sequences are MDHEN and SYDVKM. The CDR3 DNA reads TGTGCCAGCGAGACACGCTATGGCTACACCTTC. It specifies CASETRYGYTF.

This chain links TRBV4-1 with TRBJ2-2, with D uncertain. V shed 6 bases and J shed 3 bases, with 14 bases lying between them. Germline V gives CDR1 MGHRA, CDR2 YSYEKL. The CDR3 length is 15 residues. The CDR3 loop reads CASRIGGTYTGELFF. In nucleotides, the CDR3 is TGCGCCAGCAGAATCGGCGGCACCTACACCGGGGAGCTGTTTTTT.

Worth noting for this clone: This clone may be a read error of a much larger clone one base away. The same CDR3 also results from other DNA sequences found in this sample. The chain recombines TRBV2 with TRBJ1-5; 7 bases map to TRBD1. V was clipped by 4 bases and J by 7 bases; unmatched bases: 4. The CDR3 consists of 13 residues. CDR1 and CDR2 from the germline V gene are SNHLY and FYNNEI. DNA of the CDR3: TGTGCCAGCAGTGGACAGGGCGGCCAGCCCCAGCATTTT. This gives the protein CASSGQGGQPQHF.

This chain uses TRBV7-9 with TRBJ2-1; D remains ambiguous. Trimming took off 1 base at V and 0 bases at J, with 13 bases between the two ends. This CDR3 region has 17 residues. CDR1 and CDR2 from the germline V gene are SEHNR and FQNEAQ (reference sequence). The CDR3 loop is CASSLVLFGLSYNEQFF. The CDR3 coding sequence is TGTGCCAGCAGCTTAGTGTTATTCGGCCTCTCCTACAATGAGCAGTTCTTC.

This rearrangement joins TRBV29-1 to TRBJ2-7; D gene ambiguous. V lost 5 bases to trimming and J lost 0 bases, with 11 bases between them. This CDR3 is 13 amino acids long. Germline V gene lookup returns CDR1 SQVTM and CDR2 ANQGSEA. The DNA for the CDR3 is TGCAGCGTTCGGACCTCGAGCTCCTACGAGCAGTACTTC. It codes for CSVRTSSSYEQYF.

The chain couples TRBV27 to TRBJ2-5, with 9 bases matching TRBD1. CDR1 and CDR2 from the germline V gene are MNHEY and SMNVEV (reference sequence). The CDR3 contains 15 residues. V was pared by 5 bases and J by 5 bases, with 9 bases of the junction left unmatched. The CDR3 protein is CASSIGQGRKETQYF. The CDR3 DNA is TGTGCCAGCAGTATCGGACAGGGGCGAAAGGAGACCCAGTACTTC.

Comment on this clone: Other nucleotide sequences from this sample produce the same CDR3. The chain carries TRBV28 and TRBJ2-7; D remains ambiguous. Trimming removed 3 bases from V and 4 bases from J, with 7 bases in between. Germline V gene lookup returns CDR1 MDHEN and CDR2 SYDVKM. The CDR3 length is 12 residues. CDR3 residues: CASSLGGYEQYF. CDR3 bases: TGTGCCAGCAGTTTGGGCGGTTACGAGCAGTACTTC.

The chain joins TRBV6-1 to TRBJ2-7; 7 nucleotides match TRBD1. V lost 7 bases, J lost 5 bases, and 11 bases stayed unmatched. The CDR3 runs to 14 residues. Germline CDR1 is MNHNS and CDR2 is SASEGT. The CDR3 sequence is CASTRQGVLDEQYF. CDR3 DNA: TGTGCCAGCACCCGACAGGGAGTGTTGGACGAGCAGTACTTC.

The CDR3 coding sequence is TGTGCCAGCAGCTTAGATTGGGACGGTGTTGGCGAGCAGTACTTC. Amino acid sequence: CASSLDWDGVGEQYF. The rearrangement uses TRBV11-2 and TRBJ2-7; D might be TRBD1 or TRBD2, each matching 5 bases. Germline-derived CDR1 and CDR2 are SGHAT and FQNNGV. The CDR3 totals 15 residues. Deletions cut 0 bases from V and 6 bases from J, with 15 bases between.

In nucleotides, the CDR3 is TGTGCCAGCCGGATGGACACCGGGGAGCTGTTTTTT. As protein: CASRMDTGELFF. This sequence joins TRBV6-5 and TRBJ2-2; no definite D call. V dropped 8 bases and J dropped 3 bases, with 7 bases sitting between them. The CDR3 covers 12 residues. Per the germline V gene, CDR1 is MNHEY and CDR2 is SVGAGI.

The chain recombines TRBV2 with TRBJ2-2; D is ambiguous. The CDR3 spans 16 residues. Trimming shortened V by 2 bases and J by 4 bases, and 14 bases separated the two germline ends. Germline assignment: CDR1 SNHLY and CDR2 FYNNEI. The CDR3 region is CASSERSSQSTGELFF. CDR3 coding DNA: TGTGCCAGCAGTGAAAGGTCGTCGCAGAGCACCGGGGAGCTGTTTTTT.

Only one count was recorded for this clone. A far larger clone is a single base away, which makes a read error likely. J is TRBJ1-2 and V is TRBV4-1; TRBD1 might be the D (6 bases). This CDR3 has 14 amino acids. With 3 bases removed from V and 2 bases from J, the gap between germline ends came to 10 bases. Per the germline V gene, CDR1 is MGHRA and CDR2 is YSYEKL. In DNA form, the CDR3 reads TGCGCCAGCAGCCACGGACAGATGAACTATGGCTACACCTTC. Translating gives CASSHGQMNYGYTF.

The chain links TRBV4-3 to TRBJ2-7; TRBD1 aligns across 8 bases. The CDR3 covers 14 residues. Germline assignment: CDR1 LGHNA and CDR2 YSLEER. V dropped 5 bases and J dropped 2; count of bases not matched to a gene: 5. The DNA for the CDR3 is TGCGCCAGCAGCACGAGGACAGGGCCCTACGAGCAGTACTTC. The encoded protein is CASSTRTGPYEQYF.

The gene calls are TRBV28 and TRBJ2-1; perhaps TRBD2 as D (5 bases). Germline values: CDR1 MDHEN, CDR2 SYDVKM. The CDR3 length is 14 residues. Trimming removed 5 bases from V and 3 bases from J, with 11 bases in between. The DNA for the CDR3 is TGTGCCAGCAGTACCGCTGGACTCTACAATGAGCAGTTCTTC. It translates to CASSTAGLYNEQFF.

The chain is built from TRBV28 and TRBJ2-3; D gene unclear. V shed 5 bases and J shed 2 bases, with 8 bases lying between them. The V gene's germline CDR1 is MDHEN and CDR2 SYDVKM. The CDR3 spans 13 residues. The CDR3 region is CASSLQITDTQYF. The CDR3 DNA follows: TGTGCCAGCAGTCTTCAGATCACAGATACGCAGTATTTT.

The V gene is TRBV2, the J gene TRBJ2-5; the D gene is possibly TRBD2 (6 bases). The CDR3 covers 16 residues. Trimming cost V 7 bases and J 3 bases, with 21 bases left between them. The V gene's germline CDR1 is SNHLY and CDR2 FYNNEI. CDR3 sequence: CASKPLGGATKETQYF. In nucleotides, the CDR3 is TGTGCCAGCAAGCCCCTCGGCGGGGCGACGAAAGAGACCCAGTACTTC.

This clone was counted a single time. The chain employs TRBV30 and TRBJ2-1; TRBD1 matches 7 bases. Trimming cost V 0 bases and J 7 bases; bases outside gene matches: 3. CDR3 length equals 13 residues. The germline gives CDR1 GTSNPN, CDR2 SVGIG (reference sequence). Written as DNA, the CDR3 is TGTGCCTGGAGTGTACAGGGGCAAAATGAGCAGTTCTTC. Translated, it gives CAWSVQGQNEQFF.

A few counts support this clone. The chain links TRBV5-1 to TRBJ1-1, with TRBD1 identical over 8 bases. The V gene end was trimmed by 0 bases and the J gene end by 2 bases; junction bases not matched to a gene: 6. There are 16 residues in the CDR3. Germline CDR1 is SGHRS and CDR2 is YFSETQ. The CDR3 DNA reads TGCGCCAGCAGCTTGGCCGTAGGACAGGGCAACACTGAAGCTTTCTTT. This gives the protein CASSLAVGQGNTEAFF. Full variable domain (outside the CDR3, taken from reference TRBV5-1 and TRBJ1-1): KAGVTQTPRYLIKTRGQQVTLSCSPISGHRSVSWYQQTPGQGLQFLFEYFSETQRNKGNFPGRFSGRQFSNSRSEMNVSTLELGDSALYLCASSLAVGQGNTEAFFGQGTRLTVV.

The chain employs TRBV18 and TRBJ1-1, with TRBD1 identical over 12 bases. The CDR3 has 15 residues. J lost 4 bases, V lost 3 bases, and 3 bases had no gene match. Germline-derived CDR1 and CDR2 are KGHSH and LQKENI. The CDR3 region is CASSPGTGGLTEAFF. CDR3 sequence (DNA): TGTGCCAGCTCACCCGGGACAGGGGGCCTCACTGAAGCTTTCTTT.